One and the same sample provided the 8 T cell receptor beta chains below, sequenced in a study of Graves' ophthalmopathy and Graves' hyperthyroidism. For repertoire sequencing, the TCR beta CDR3 regions were amplified from RNA transcripts. First-round RT-PCR used HTBI primers; second-round multiplex PCR followed. TCRdb re-analysed the multiplex PCR reads in MiXCR, keeping a single row per CDR3 protein. The sample lists 900,000 to 1,200,000 distinct CDR3 sequences, 36% occurring once. The material sequenced was peripheral blood or thyroid tissue (not recorded which). The receptor source for this set is an adult man with Graves' hyperthyroidism.

Ten or more counts support this clonotype. The chain employs TRBV2 and TRBJ1-2; D is unresolved. Germline V gene data show CDR1 as SNHLY and CDR2 as FYNNEI. V was shortened by 5 bases and J by 8 bases, with 21 bases between the two germline ends. The CDR3 is made up of 15 amino acids. CDR3 nucleotide sequence: TGTGCCAGCAGTAATGAGTTTGGAGGGCACGGAGGCTACACCTTC. As protein: CASSNEFGGHGGYTF.

This clonotype was found many times. V is TRBV11-2 and J is TRBJ1-2; possible D gene TRBD1, 5 bases. The CDR3 is 16 residues long. Per germline, CDR1 SGHAT and CDR2 FQNNGV. V was shortened by 0 bases and J by 4 bases, with 15 bases between the two germline ends. CDR3 coding DNA: TGTGCCAGCAGCTTAGATGAGTCGAGACAGAGCTATGGCTACACCTTC. As protein: CASSLDESRQSYGYTF.

The rearrangement links TRBV10-3 to TRBJ2-6, with 11 bases identical to TRBD1. This CDR3 has 16 amino acids. The germline V gene encodes CDR1 ENHRY and CDR2 SYGVKD. V trimming: 6 bases; J trimming: 2 bases; junction bases outside the gene matches: 3. CDR3 sequence (DNA): TGTGCCATCAGACCGGGACAGGGGGCTGGGGCCAACGTCCTGACTTTC. Residues: CAIRPGQGAGANVLTF.

The chain combines TRBV7-2 with TRBJ1-3; D uncertain. V dropped 5 bases and J dropped 4 bases, with 21 bases sitting between them. CDR3 length equals 17 residues. From germline, CDR1 is SGHTA and CDR2 FQGNSA. CDR3 residues: CASSTPGGFQTGNTIYF. CDR3 coding DNA: TGTGCCAGCAGCACCCCTGGTGGGTTTCAGACAGGAAACACCATATATTTT.

Only a few counts were recorded for this clonotype. This chain uses TRBV10-3 with TRBJ1-1; D possibly corresponds to TRBD1 (5 bases). The CDR3 totals 13 residues. CDR1 ENHRY and CDR2 SYGVKD come from the germline V gene. Trimming pared 0 bases from V and 8 bases from J, leaving 10 bases between. CDR3 loop: CAISESPTAEAFF. The CDR3 nucleotides are TGTGCCATCAGTGAGTCACCGACAGCCGAAGCTTTCTTT.

Ten or more counts support this clonotype. The V call is TRBV12-3 or TRBV12-4, the J call TRBJ1-4, with D uncertain. The CDR3 runs 13 residues. V lost 7 bases and J 8 bases, leaving 14 bases between the germline ends. CDR3 coding DNA: TGTGCCAGCACCTTGACAAGCCGAGAAAAACTGTTTTTT. Protein: CASTLTSREKLFF.

The table lists this clonotype with many counts. This chain connects TRBV25-1 to TRBJ1-5; D uncertain. Germline CDR1 and CDR2: MGHDK and SYGVNS. V lost 3 bases to trimming and J lost 5 bases, with 11 bases between them. The CDR3 has 14 amino acids. CDR3: CASSDRRMDQPQHF. The CDR3 DNA reads as TGTGCCAGCAGTGACCGAAGAATGGATCAGCCCCAGCATTTT.

The gene calls are TRBV5-5 and TRBJ1-4; 8 bases align to TRBD1. Trimming at V came to 3 bases and at J to 5 bases, leaving 6 bases not matched to a gene. The CDR3 runs 15 residues. Germline V CDR1 and CDR2: SGHKS, YYEKEE (reference sequence). The CDR3 DNA is TGTGCCAGCAGCTCTAGGACAGGGAAGAATGAAAAACTGTTTTTT. It encodes CASSSRTGKNEKLFF.